The 28 T cell receptor beta chains presented below share a single source sample, sequenced in a study of T-cell reconstitution after alpha-beta-depleted transplantation in children. Library preparation (for TCRbeta) was performed with unique molecular identifiers. One entry per CDR3 protein, called by TCRdb with MiXCR from the PCR reads. Of under 350,000 distinct CDR3 sequences listed, 9.9% are singletons. Sequenced material: PBMCs from the stem cell graft donor, taken from the stem cell graft. The receptors originated from a human donor who donated a stem cell graft to a child with SCID.

In this sample, this clonotype turned up a few times. This sequence joins TRBV6-1 and TRBJ1-4; 8 nucleotides line up with TRBD1. CDR1 MNHNS and CDR2 SASEGT come from the germline V gene. The CDR3 runs to 15 residues. With 3 bases clipped from V and 6 bases from J, the junction kept 6 bases outside the gene matches. DNA of the CDR3: TGTGCCAGCAGTGAGCCCGGGACAGGAGATGAAAAACTGTTTTTT. Residues: CASSEPGTGDEKLFF.

This rearrangement joins TRBV6-6 to TRBJ1-1, with 9 bases lining up with TRBD1. The CDR3 runs to 12 residues. The V and J ends lost 10 bases and 3 bases, in that order; junction bases with no gene match: 3. Germline loops: CDR1 MNHNY, CDR2 SVGAGI (reference sequence). The DNA for the CDR3 is TGTGCCACGGACAGGGGTGACACTGAAGCTTTCTTT. Its protein product is CATDRGDTEAFF.

The gene calls are TRBV20-1 and TRBJ2-5, with 10 positions matching TRBD2. Germline V lookup: CDR1 DFQATT, CDR2 SNEGSKA (reference sequence). The CDR3 sequence is 14 residues long. The trim removed 6 bases at V and 1 base at J, leaving 5 bases unmatched. In DNA form, the CDR3 reads TGCAGTGCCCGAGCGGGGGGGCCCCAAGAGACCCAGTACTTC. Protein sequence: CSARAGGPQETQYF.

Many counts were recorded for this clonotype. The genes are TRBV5-6 and TRBJ2-6, with D unresolved. CDR3 length: 16 amino acids. The V gene's germline CDR1 is SGHDT and CDR2 YYEEEE. Trimming removed 4 bases from V and 1 base from J, with 12 bases in between. This CDR3 reads CASSQLWGSGANVLTF. The DNA for the CDR3 is TGTGCCAGCAGCCAGTTGTGGGGTTCTGGGGCCAACGTCCTGACTTTC.

This clonotype occurred many times. Germline is not matched at one junction end, which may reflect a read error. The chain is built from TRBV5-1 and TRBJ1-1, with D tentatively TRBD1 (5 bases). Per germline, CDR1 SGHRS and CDR2 YFSETQ. The CDR3 has 13 residues. The CDR3 reads CASSQQGNTEAFF. The CDR3 nucleotides read TGTGCCAGCTCACAGCAGGGGAACACTGAAGCTTTCTTT.

V and J are TRBV5-6 and TRBJ2-7; D call uncertain. Germline CDR1 is SGHDT and CDR2 is YYEEEE. This CDR3 has 14 amino acids. Trimming removed 5 bases from V and 2 bases from J, with 14 bases in between. CDR3 residues: CASSPFTPAYEQYF. The CDR3 bases are TGTGCCAGCAGTCCATTTACACCAGCCTACGAGCAGTACTTC. The complete variable domain, with remaining parts taken from reference TRBV5-6 and TRBJ2-7, reads DAGVTQSPTHLIKTRGQQVTLRCSPKSGHDTVSWYQQALGQGPQFIFQYYEEEERQRGNFPDRFSGHQFPNYSSELNVNALLLGDSALYLCASSPFTPAYEQYFGPGTRLTVT.

This chain joins TRBV7-2 and TRBJ2-7; unclear D gene. Germline values: CDR1 SGHTA, CDR2 FQGNSA. V was trimmed by 1 base and J by 4 bases, leaving 11 bases between them. This CDR3 comprises 14 residues. The CDR3: CASSLGEYAYEQYF. The DNA of the CDR3 is TGTGCCAGCAGCTTAGGTGAATACGCTTACGAGCAGTACTTC.

The chain recombines TRBV9 with TRBJ2-1; the D is unclear. V was trimmed by 1 base and J by 6 bases, leaving 11 bases between them. The CDR3 runs 14 residues. The V gene's germline CDR1 is SGDLS and CDR2 YYNGEE. The DNA of the CDR3 is TGTGCCAGCAGCGTATTAGAGGAGAGCAATGAGCAGTTCTTC. Translation: CASSVLEESNEQFF.

The rearrangement joins TRBV15 to TRBJ2-1, with D perhaps assigned TRBD1 or TRBD2 (5 bases each). There are 14 residues in the CDR3. Germline V lookup: CDR1 LNHNV, CDR2 YYDKDF (reference sequence). The V end lost 5 bases, the J end lost 5 bases, and 13 bases lay between the germline ends. The CDR3 spells CATSPGPRNNEQFF. CDR3 bases: TGTGCCACCAGCCCGGGACCACGTAACAATGAGCAGTTCTTC.

This clonotype was observed at least ten times. The chain joins TRBV12-3 or TRBV12-4 to TRBJ2-7; possible D gene TRBD1, 5 bases. The CDR3 is 13 amino acids. V was cut by 1 base and J by 7 bases, with 11 bases left in between. The CDR3 here is CASSLGQSAEQYF. CDR3 bases: TGTGCCAGCAGTTTAGGACAGTCGGCGGAGCAGTACTTC.

This clonotype was recorded at least ten times. V is TRBV28 and J is TRBJ2-3; no clear D. V was cut by 4 bases and J by 3 bases, with 11 bases left in between. The CDR3 has 14 residues. Per the germline V gene, CDR1 is MDHEN and CDR2 is SYDVKM. CDR3 coding DNA: TGTGCCAGCAGTTCGGGCACACTTACAGATACGCAGTATTTT. Translating gives CASSSGTLTDTQYF.

This clonotype was seen a handful of times. The chain carries TRBV24-1 and TRBJ2-3, with D unclear. V lost 5 bases and J 6 bases, leaving 23 bases between the germline ends. The CDR3 is 17 amino acids. Germline-derived CDR1 and CDR2 are KGHDR and SFDVKD. The CDR3 spells CATSGPTPGQSPDTQYF. CDR3 in DNA: TGTGCCACCAGTGGTCCCACCCCGGGCCAAAGCCCGGATACGCAGTATTTT.

This chain joins TRBV9 and TRBJ2-5; 10 bases agree with TRBD1. Germline assignment: CDR1 SGDLS and CDR2 YYNGEE. The CDR3 runs to 15 residues. With 0 bases clipped from V and 5 bases from J, the junction kept 4 bases outside the gene matches. The CDR3 sequence: CASSVATGGFETQYF. The CDR3 DNA sequence: TGTGCCAGCAGCGTAGCGACAGGGGGCTTCGAGACCCAGTACTTC.

This sequence joins TRBV6-5 and TRBJ1-6; a weak D match, TRBD1 (6 bases). CDR1 is MNHEY, CDR2 SVGAGI, per germline. Between the trimmed V and J ends, which lost 3 bases and 9 bases, there was a span of 9 bases. This CDR3 is built from 13 residues. This CDR3 reads CASSYEQGSPLHF. The DNA for the CDR3 is TGTGCCAGCAGTTATGAACAGGGTTCACCCCTCCACTTT.

The chain combines TRBV10-2 with TRBJ1-6; TRBD1 is a possible D gene (5 bases). Trimming left V 2 bases short and J 9 bases short, with 11 bases between. This CDR3 has 14 amino acids. Germline CDR1 is WSHSY and CDR2 is SAAADI. The CDR3 reads CASSEGGYRSPLHF. Written as DNA, the CDR3 is TGCGCCAGCAGTGAGGGGGGTTACCGTTCACCCCTCCACTTT.

The chain recombines TRBV9 with TRBJ1-1; D ambiguous. The germline V gene encodes CDR1 SGDLS and CDR2 YYNGEE. The CDR3 is made up of 15 amino acids. V lost 0 bases and J lost 4, with 13 bases in between. CDR3 residues: CASSVVGSGGTEAFF. The CDR3, as DNA: TGTGCCAGCAGCGTAGTGGGCTCAGGCGGCACTGAAGCTTTCTTT.

The V gene is TRBV7-9, the J gene TRBJ1-4; D not certain. CDR3 length equals 14 residues. In germline, CDR1 is SEHNR, CDR2 FQNEAQ (reference sequence). V was trimmed by 5 bases and J by 8 bases, leaving 15 bases between them. CDR3 DNA sequence: TGTGCCAGCAGCCCCTTTCGGACGGAAGAAAAACTGTTTTTT. The encoded protein is CASSPFRTEEKLFF.

The gene calls are TRBV5-1 and TRBJ1-1; a possible D gene is TRBD1 (5 bases). The CDR3 length is 14 residues. The V gene's germline CDR1 is SGHRS and CDR2 YFSETQ. V was clipped by 2 bases and J by 1 base, with 9 bases between them. DNA for the CDR3: TGCGCCAGCAGCTTTACAGGAGCGAACACTGAAGCTTTCTTT. As protein: CASSFTGANTEAFF.

This chain joins TRBV5-1 and TRBJ2-3, with D possibly matching TRBD1 (5 bases). V was shortened by 2 bases and J by 0 bases, with 19 bases between the two germline ends. Germline values: CDR1 SGHRS, CDR2 YFSETQ. The CDR3 is 18 amino acids. As DNA, the CDR3 is TGCGCCAGCAGCTTTGTTAGGACACTGATTTCTAGCACAGATACGCAGTATTTT. Translation gives CASSFVRTLISSTDTQYF.

This chain joins TRBV5-1 and TRBJ2-5, with D tentatively TRBD1 (5 bases). This CDR3 has 15 amino acids. Germline CDR1 SGHRS, CDR2 YFSETQ. V was cut by 0 bases and J by 1 base, with 10 bases left in between. Here the CDR3 reads CASSLAWGTQETQYF. For the CDR3, the DNA is TGCGCCAGCAGCTTGGCCTGGGGCACCCAAGAGACCCAGTACTTC.

The chain is built from TRBV3-1 and TRBJ2-5, with D perhaps being TRBD1 or TRBD2 (5 bases each). Germline-derived CDR1 and CDR2 are LGHDT and YNNKEL (reference sequence). This CDR3 comprises 15 residues. V was trimmed by 3 bases and J by 3 bases, leaving 14 bases between them. CDR3 DNA: TGTGCCAGCAGCCAGCCGGGACGGTCAAAAGAGACCCAGTACTTC. It encodes CASSQPGRSKETQYF.

This clonotype has a handful of counts. This sequence joins TRBV12-3 or TRBV12-4 and TRBJ1-3; 8 positions match TRBD1. The J segment lost 0 bases and the V segment lost 5 bases, leaving 6 bases of the junction unmatched. CDR3 size: 16 residues. CDR3 sequence: CASSSGQGLSGNTIYF. In DNA, the CDR3 is TGTGCCAGCAGTAGCGGACAGGGACTCTCTGGAAACACCATATATTTT.

Only a few counts were recorded for this clonotype. The chain joins TRBV13 to TRBJ1-2; D gene uncertain. Germline CDR1 and CDR2: PRHDT and FYEKMQ (reference sequence). The CDR3 is 14 amino acids. The germline V and J ends were trimmed by 5 bases and 6 bases, with 16 bases remaining between them. This CDR3 reads CASSLVGKVNGYTF. CDR3 nucleotides: TGTGCCAGCAGCCTAGTGGGGAAGGTAAATGGCTACACCTTC.

V and J are TRBV12-3 or TRBV12-4 and TRBJ2-5; D could derive from TRBD1 or TRBD2 (5 bases each). The CDR3 extends over 15 amino acids. V dropped 2 bases and J dropped 5 bases, with 15 bases sitting between them. Written as DNA, the CDR3 is TGTGCCAGCAGTTTATCGGGGCCCGGTGGGGAGACCCAGTACTTC. It encodes CASSLSGPGGETQYF.

The CDR3 bases are TGCGCCAGCAGCCCAGGGTTAGCCAAAAACATTCAGTACTTC. It translates to CASSPGLAKNIQYF. The V gene is TRBV5-1, the J gene TRBJ2-4; tentatively, D is TRBD1 (5 bases). Looked up from germline, CDR1 is SGHRS and CDR2 is YFSETQ. V lost 4 bases, J lost 0 bases, and 8 bases lay in between. The CDR3 runs to 14 residues.

The rearrangement uses TRBV12-3 or TRBV12-4 and TRBJ2-3, with D tentatively TRBD1 (6 bases). V was trimmed by 6 bases and J by 0 bases, leaving 13 bases between them. The CDR3 spans 15 residues. The CDR3 DNA reads as TGTGCCAGCAGGGATTACAGGGACAGCACAGATACGCAGTATTTT. This translates into CASRDYRDSTDTQYF.

The table lists this clonotype with many counts. The junction departs from the called germline gene at one end, perhaps through a read error. The V and J genes are TRBV3-1 and TRBJ1-1; 7 nucleotides match TRBD1. This CDR3 has 13 residues. Germline V gene data show CDR1 as LGHDT and CDR2 as YNNKEL (reference sequence). The CDR3: CASSKDRETEAFF. The DNA for the CDR3 is TGTGCCAGCAGCAAAGACAGGGAGACTGAAGCTTTCTTT.

This clonotype was seen only a few times. The gene calls are TRBV24-1 and TRBJ2-5; 7 positions agree with TRBD1. The ends lost 4 bases at V and 9 bases at J; junction bases unmatched: 7. Per germline, CDR1 KGHDR and CDR2 SFDVKD. The CDR3 loop spans 13 amino acids. The CDR3 DNA reads TGTGCCACCAGTGAGACAGGGTTTGAGCCCCAGTACTTC. This codes for CATSETGFEPQYF.